This T cell receptor (beta chain) was identified in a study of T cell responses to AZD1222 COVID-19 vaccine. CDR3 length equals 14 residues. Germline V gives CDR1 SEHNR, CDR2 FQNEAQ (reference sequence). V dropped 5 bases and J dropped 1; count of bases not matched to a gene: 3. Assay: immunoSEQ multiplex PCR; the TCRdb copy retains only in-frame clones and omits some. Of about 26,000 clones listed, over 75% are singletons. Whole-study results and caveats: Unmutated variant regions reportedly attract nearly half of all spike-specific TCRs. The span of vaccine-associated CD4 TCRs extended across spike, with dominance at 160-218 and 743-854. Females made up more of the donors, who were largely white British, and clonal diversity may have come out too low.

As regards this clone: As yet, its antigen is unknown.

The receptor's source is an adult who received the AZD1222 COVID-19 vaccine. This rearrangement joins TRBV7-9 to TRBJ2-3; 7 bases line up with TRBD1. The material sequenced was peripheral blood, taken 28 days after the second AZD1222 dose. The CDR3 spells CASSLDRGTDTQYF. In nucleotides, the CDR3 is TGTGCCAGCAGCCTCGACAGGGGCACAGATACGCAGTATTTT.